These 19 T cell receptor beta chains came from one sample sequenced in a study of blood T cell repertoires in COVID-19. Libraries were prepared by immunoSEQ multiplex PCR; TCRdb keeps only in-frame clonotypes and omits some of them. The sample yields roughly 400,000 clones, 91% seen once. The sequencing sample was made of PBMCs or T cells enriched from blood (not recorded which). These TCRs come from a middle-aged woman who had been exposed to COVID-19.

V usage is TRBV5-8 and J usage is TRBJ1-4; no definite D call. The germline V gene encodes CDR1 SGHTS and CDR2 YDEGEE. The CDR3 runs to 15 residues. The germline V and J ends were trimmed by 5 bases and 7 bases, with 18 bases remaining between them. CDR3 sequence (DNA): TGTGCCAGCAGTCTAATACAGAGAGAAGGTGAAAAACTGTTTTTT. Encoded protein: CASSLIQREGEKLFF. Filled out from reference TRBV5-8 and TRBJ1-4, the complete variable domain reads EAGVTQSPTHLIKTRGQQATLRCSPISGHTSVYWYQQALGLGLQFLLWYDEGEERNRGNFPPRFSGRQFPNYSSELNVNALELEDSALYLCASSLIQREGEKLFFGSGTQLSVL.

The chain couples TRBV21-1 to TRBJ1-1. TRBV21-1 is reported as a pseudogene. The CDR3 loop spans 15 amino acids. The CDR3 here is CASSKAPGGGTEAFF. The CDR3 DNA is TGTGCCAGCAGCAAAGCTCCGGGTGGGGGGACTGAAGCTTTCTTT.

The genes are TRBV15 and TRBJ1-6; unclear D gene. The V gene lost 5 bases and the J gene lost 0 bases, with 8 bases spanning the gap. This CDR3 contains 15 residues. Per germline, CDR1 LNHNV and CDR2 YYDKDF (reference sequence). In DNA form, the CDR3 reads TGTGCCACCAGCCTCATGAGCTCCTATAATTCACCCCTCCACTTT. Translated, it gives CATSLMSSYNSPLHF.

This clone was observed a few times. Additional DNA sequences in this sample encode the identical CDR3. This chain links TRBV30 with TRBJ2-4; 8 nucleotides agree with TRBD1. The length of the CDR3 is 13 residues. V dropped 0 bases and J dropped 7; count of bases not matched to a gene: 2. Germline V gives CDR1 GTSNPN, CDR2 SVGIG (reference sequence). CDR3 loop: CAWSVTGGNIQYF. The CDR3 nucleotides read TGTGCCTGGAGTGTAACAGGGGGGAACATTCAGTACTTC.

The chain is built from TRBV5-6 and TRBJ1-1; D is unresolved. Germline V gives CDR1 SGHDT, CDR2 YYEEEE. V was cut by 2 bases and J by 1 base, with 9 bases left in between. There are 14 residues in the CDR3. As DNA, the CDR3 is TGTGCCAGCAGCTTCCCGTTGGCGAACACTGAAGCTTTCTTT. This codes for CASSFPLANTEAFF.

V and J are TRBV12-3 or TRBV12-4 and TRBJ2-7; 8 nucleotides agree with TRBD1. V lost 8 bases, J lost 1 base, and 4 bases stayed unmatched. This CDR3 has 13 amino acids. In nucleotides, the CDR3 is TGTGCCAGCGGGACAGGAGTTTCCTACGAGCAGTACTTC. Its protein product is CASGTGVSYEQYF.

The CDR3 DNA is TGTGCCAGCAGTAGTAACAGGCAAGGTGGCTACACCTTC. Translating gives CASSSNRQGGYTF. The V and J genes are TRBV2 and TRBJ1-2; tentative D call: TRBD1 (5 bases). The germline V and J ends were trimmed by 5 bases and 7 bases, with 14 bases remaining between them. CDR1 and CDR2 (germline): SNHLY, FYNNEI. The CDR3 spans 13 residues.

This sequence joins TRBV6-2 or TRBV6-3 and TRBJ1-3; tentatively, D is TRBD1 (5 bases). The V gene's germline CDR1 is MNHEY and CDR2 SVGEGT. V was shortened by 0 bases and J by 4 bases, with 7 bases between the two germline ends. This CDR3 has 14 amino acids. The CDR3 DNA follows: TGTGCCAGCAGTTACTCCGGGGGAGGAAACACCATATATTTT. Translating gives CASSYSGGGNTIYF.

V is TRBV24-1 and J is TRBJ2-3; possibly TRBD2 for D (6 bases). The ends were cut back, 4 bases at V and 6 bases at J, with 10 bases in the middle. The length of the CDR3 is 13 residues. Germline CDR1 reads KGHDR; CDR2 reads SFDVKD. This CDR3 reads CATSEGRRDTQYF. The CDR3 DNA sequence: TGTGCCACCAGTGAAGGGAGGCGTGATACGCAGTATTTT.

As DNA, the CDR3 is TGTGCCAGCTCTATGATTCAAGAGACCCAGTACTTC. This gives the protein CASSMIQETQYF. This chain links TRBV19 with TRBJ2-5, with D unclear. V was cut by 9 bases and J by 2 bases, with 10 bases left in between. The CDR3 spans 12 residues. Germline loops: CDR1 LNHDA, CDR2 SQIVND (reference sequence).

The chain is built from TRBV30 and TRBJ1-5; 7 nucleotides agree with TRBD1. Germline V CDR1 and CDR2: GTSNPN, SVGIG (reference sequence). V trimming: 5 bases; J trimming: 2 bases; junction bases outside the gene matches: 9. The CDR3 loop spans 15 amino acids. In DNA, the CDR3 is TGTGCCTGGTCGACAGGGACCATTGGCAATCAGCCCCAGCATTTT. Its translation is CAWSTGTIGNQPQHF.

This rearrangement joins TRBV4-3 to TRBJ1-2, with D perhaps TRBD1 (5 bases). In germline, CDR1 is LGHNA, CDR2 YSLEER. The length of the CDR3 is 14 residues. Trimming stripped 1 base from V and 4 bases from J, with 10 bases between. The CDR3 nucleotides are TGCGCCAGCAGCCAAGCGGGGGACTTCTATGGCTACACCTTC. It is translated as CASSQAGDFYGYTF.

CDR3 loop: CASSERRGADKNIQYF. The CDR3 nucleotides read TGTGCCAGCAGTGAAAGGAGGGGCGCGGACAAAAACATTCAGTACTTC. The chain couples TRBV6-1 to TRBJ2-4; perhaps TRBD2 as D (6 bases). Per germline, CDR1 MNHNS and CDR2 SASEGT. Trimming shortened V by 2 bases and J by 3 bases, and 14 bases separated the two germline ends. This CDR3 is 16 amino acids long.

The chain uses TRBV19 and TRBJ1-5, with 7 bases lining up with TRBD1. V lost 6 bases, J lost 6 bases, and 11 bases stayed unmatched. CDR1 is LNHDA and CDR2 is SQIVND in the germline V gene (reference sequence). The CDR3 is 15 amino acids. In nucleotides, the CDR3 is TGTGCCAGTAGCCGCAAATCAGGGGGTGTTCAGCCCCAGCATTTT. This encodes CASSRKSGGVQPQHF.

The J gene is TRBJ2-1, the V gene TRBV7-3, with 10 nucleotides matching TRBD2. The CDR3 extends over 14 amino acids. From germline, CDR1 is SGHTA and CDR2 FQGTGA. V trimming: 6 bases; J trimming: 8 bases; junction bases outside the gene matches: 7. The CDR3 sequence: CASSLASGGDEQFF. DNA for the CDR3: TGTGCCAGCAGTCTGGCTAGCGGGGGTGATGAGCAGTTCTTC.

The chain is built from TRBV4-3 and TRBJ2-2, with 8 bases aligning to TRBD1. CDR3 length: 16 residues. In germline, CDR1 is LGHNA, CDR2 YSLEER. The V segment lost 1 base and the J segment 5 bases; nucleotides outside the gene matches: 6. The chain's CDR3 is CASSQGQGRMTGELFF. The CDR3, as DNA: TGCGCCAGCAGCCAAGGACAGGGGAGGATGACCGGGGAGCTGTTTTTT.

Concerning this clone: Other DNA sequences of this sample code for an identical CDR3. J is TRBJ1-6 and V is TRBV9; D uncertain. CDR3 length: 14 amino acids. Germline V gene sequence: CDR1 SGDLS, CDR2 YYNGEE. The germline V and J ends were trimmed by 0 bases and 10 bases, with 11 bases remaining between them. The CDR3 DNA follows: TGTGCCAGCAGCGTAGGCGGAGGGAGATCACCCCTCCACTTT. Translation gives CASSVGGGRSPLHF.

The rearrangement joins TRBV3-1 (or the pseudogene TRBV3-2) to TRBJ1-5; D might be TRBD1 (6 bases). The germline CDR1 and CDR2 sequences are LGHDT and YNNKEL (reference sequence). The CDR3 has 16 amino acids. The V end was cut by 4 bases, the J end by 1 base, with 14 bases between. DNA for the CDR3: TGTGCCAGCAGCCCAGGGAAAGGGGGAAGCAATCAGCCCCAGCATTTT. Amino acid sequence: CASSPGKGGSNQPQHF.

This clone turned up a few times. The rearrangement links TRBV24-1 to TRBJ2-3; D is ambiguous. CDR3 length: 13 amino acids. Germline V lookup: CDR1 KGHDR, CDR2 SFDVKD. The V and J ends lost 4 bases and 3 bases respectively, with 7 bases between them. CDR3 coding DNA: TGTGCCACCAGTGAATCCGGGACAGATACGCAGTATTTT. Encoded protein: CATSESGTDTQYF.